These T cell receptor beta chains were read from a single sample in a study of shared clonotypes between healthy human individuals. Measured with immunoSEQ multiplex PCR; TCRdb has only the in-frame clones, and not every one. Among about 2 million clones listed, about 95% were seen once. Sequenced: naive CD8+ T cells sorted from blood. These receptors were taken from a man aged 18 to 35 in good health. Both conserved end residues are part of each CDR3. D genes are given only for firm matches. Clone size appears in some rows only: once, few, many, or a class for an expanded clone.

V gene,J gene,D gene,clone size,CDR3 DNA,CDR3 protein
TRBV7-9,TRBJ2-7,NA,NA,TGTGCCAGCAGCTATACAGGGTCCTCCTACGAGCAGTACTTC,CASSYTGSSYEQYF
TRBV6-1,TRBJ2-7,TRBD2,NA,TGTGCCAGCAGTGAGGGACTACTCTACGAGCAGTACTTC,CASSEGLLYEQYF
TRBV6-5,TRBJ2-7,NA,NA,TGTGCCAGCAGTTACTTAGTAGGCTACGAGCAGTACTTC,CASSYLVGYEQYF
TRBV27,TRBJ2-3,NA,once,TGTGCCAGCAGCCGCGGCGGGAGCACAGATACGCAGTATTTT,CASSRGGSTDTQYF
TRBV14,TRBJ1-4,NA,NA,TGTGCCAGCAGCCAGGCCGGGTCCCATCCATCTGGTGAAAAACTGTTTTTT,CASSQAGSHPSGEKLFF
TRBV9,TRBJ2-1,NA,NA,TGTGCCAGCAGCGTAGGGAGTCTTGGGGACAATGAGCAGTTCTTC,CASSVGSLGDNEQFF
TRBV29-1,TRBJ2-3,TRBD2,once,TGCAGCGTCCTACTAGCGGGAGGTCTCGATACGCAGTATTTT,CSVLLAGGLDTQYF
TRBV25-1,TRBJ2-1,TRBD1,NA,TGTGCCAGCAGTGACGAACGACAGGGGCCAAGCTACAATGAGCAGTTCTTC,CASSDERQGPSYNEQFF
TRBV18,TRBJ2-1,NA,NA,TGTGCCAGCTCATCAGACCTCTGGGGGGCGGTTGAGAATGAGCAGTTCTTC,CASSSDLWGAVENEQFF
TRBV9,TRBJ2-3,TRBD2,NA,TGTGCCAGCAGCGTAGATCTAGCGGGAGGGACAGATACGCAGTATTTT,CASSVDLAGGTDTQYF
TRBV28,TRBJ1-5,TRBD1,NA,TGTGCCAGCAGTTTACCAACGACAGGGCGAGGGCAGCCCCAGCATTTT,CASSLPTTGRGQPQHF
TRBV10-1,TRBJ2-1,NA,NA,TGCGCCAGCAGTGGATCTAGCTCCCTTAATTACAATGAGCAGTTCTTC,CASSGSSSLNYNEQFF
TRBV10-3,TRBJ2-7,NA,NA,TGTGCCATCAGTGAGGGTCGGGGTTTGGCCTACGAGCAGTACTTC,CAISEGRGLAYEQYF
TRBV6-1,TRBJ2-6,NA,NA,TGTGCCAGCAGTGAAGGAAGGGGCCAGTCTTTC,CASSEGRGQSF
TRBV13,TRBJ1-5,NA,NA,TGTGCCAGCAGCTTTTTTGGGGGCTTGGGCAATCAGCCCCAGCATTTT,CASSFFGGLGNQPQHF
TRBV6-5,TRBJ2-1,TRBD1,few,TGTGCCAGCAAGGACAGGGTGTACAATGAGCAGTTCTTC,CASKDRVYNEQFF
TRBV9,TRBJ1-2,NA,NA,TGTGCCAGCAGCGTAGAAGGGGGAATCTATGGCTACACCTTC,CASSVEGGIYGYTF
TRBV6-5,TRBJ1-1,NA,NA,TGTGCCAGCAAGGGGAAGAAGGGGAAGGACACTGAAGCTTTCTTT,CASKGKKGKDTEAFF
TRBV5-1,TRBJ2-7,NA,once,TGCGCCAGCAGCTTGGTGGAAGGGGGCTACGAGCAGTACTTC,CASSLVEGGYEQYF
TRBV19,TRBJ2-7,TRBD2,NA,TGTGCCAGTAGTGAGCTAGCGGGAGGATCCGAGCAGTACTTC,CASSELAGGSEQYF
TRBV27,TRBJ2-2,TRBD2,NA,TGTGCCAGCAGTTTCATAGCGGGGGTAAACACCGGGGAGCTGTTTTTT,CASSFIAGVNTGELFF
TRBV30,TRBJ2-7,NA,NA,TGTGCCGGAGGGACAGCCCTCCCGGACGAGCAGTACTTC,CAGGTALPDEQYF
TRBV19,TRBJ2-1,NA,NA,TGTGCCAGTAGTTCGAATCCCTTGGCTGAGCAGTTCTTC,CASSSNPLAEQFF
TRBV27,TRBJ2-7,TRBD2,NA,TGTGCCAGCAGTTCAGGACTAGCCTACGAGCAGTACTTC,CASSSGLAYEQYF
TRBV11-2,TRBJ2-2,TRBD1,once,TGTGCCAGCAGCTTATGGCAGGGGGCAGGCGGGGAGCTGTTTTTT,CASSLWQGAGGELFF
TRBV28,TRBJ2-2,NA,NA,TGTGCCAGCAGGTCTGTCACCGGGGAGCTGTTTTTT,CASRSVTGELFF
TRBV7-9,TRBJ2-5,NA,NA,TGTGCCAGCAGCTTTTTAGCAGAAGAGACCCAGTACTTC,CASSFLAEETQYF
TRBV7-6,TRBJ2-6,TRBD1,NA,TGTGCCAGCAGCCCTACCCAGGGGGCAGCCAACGTCCTGACTTTC,CASSPTQGAANVLTF
TRBV6-5,TRBJ2-5,TRBD2,once,TGTGCCAGCAGTTCCGGGGGGGCGGAGACCCAGTACTTC,CASSSGGAETQYF
TRBV11-2,TRBJ2-7,NA,NA,TGTGCCAGCAGCTTAGAATTCGGGGGAAAGTACGAGCAGTACTTC,CASSLEFGGKYEQYF
TRBV25-1,TRBJ2-1,NA,NA,TGTGCCAGCAGTGTGACCAAGGTTCAGTACTCCCAGGACGAGCAGTTCTTC,CASSVTKVQYSQDEQFF
TRBV27,TRBJ2-3,NA,NA,TGTGCCAGCAGTATGACTAGGTCTGAGACAGATACGCAGTATTTT,CASSMTRSETDTQYF
TRBV5-6,TRBJ2-3,TRBD2,once,TGTGCCAGCAGCTTATTAGCGGGACTCACAGATACGCAGTATTTT,CASSLLAGLTDTQYF
TRBV19,TRBJ1-6,NA,NA,TGTGCCAGTACCTACGATCGGGGGGCATCACCCCTCCACTTT,CASTYDRGASPLHF
TRBV27,TRBJ1-2,NA,NA,TGTGCCAGCAGTTTAAGCTTCGGGACGGGGGACTATGGCTACACCTTC,CASSLSFGTGDYGYTF
TRBV2,TRBJ1-3,TRBD1,NA,TGTGCCAGCAGGGCAGGGGGCAGCTCTGGAAACACCATATATTTT,CASRAGGSSGNTIYF
TRBV4-1,TRBJ1-5,TRBD1,NA,TGCGCCAGCAGCCTACGACAGGGCCGGGAGCCCCAGCATTTT,CASSLRQGREPQHF
TRBV5-1,TRBJ2-5,TRBD1,once,TGCGCCAGCAGCTTGGTTGTGACAGGGGCGGAGACCCAGTACTTC,CASSLVVTGAETQYF
TRBV6-1,TRBJ1-2,NA,NA,TGTGCCAGCAGTCAAGGGCAGTTCGCTAACTATGGCTACACCTTC,CASSQGQFANYGYTF
TRBV4-3,TRBJ2-7,NA,NA,TGCGCCAGCAGCCAAGATAAGACAACTACCTACGAGCAGTACTTC,CASSQDKTTTYEQYF
TRBV4-1,TRBJ1-2,TRBD1,NA,TGCGCCAGCAGCCAAACCCAGGGGGCGGGGTGGGGCTACACCTTC,CASSQTQGAGWGYTF
TRBV19,TRBJ1-5,NA,NA,TGTGCCAGTACGATACCGGGCAGCGGTAATCAGCCCCAGCATTTT,CASTIPGSGNQPQHF
TRBV5-6,TRBJ2-7,TRBD1,NA,TGTGCCAGCAGCCCGGGACAGCGTAACTCCTACGAGCAGTACTTC,CASSPGQRNSYEQYF
TRBV6-6,TRBJ2-7,NA,NA,TGTGCCAGCAGTTACGAAGGGTCCTACGAGCAGTACTTC,CASSYEGSYEQYF
TRBV10-3,TRBJ1-2,TRBD1,NA,TGTGCCATCAGTGAGTCGATCACAGGGGACTATGGCTACACCTTC,CAISESITGDYGYTF
TRBV7-3,TRBJ1-5,NA,NA,TGTGCCAGCAGCCTAAACAGGGCTCAGCCCCAGCATTTT,CASSLNRAQPQHF
TRBV6-5,TRBJ1-1,NA,NA,TGTGCCAGCAGTTACGCCAGGAACACTGAAGCTTTCTTT,CASSYARNTEAFF
TRBV4-3,TRBJ2-1,NA,NA,TGCGCCAGCAGCCAAGATTGGGCACAGGGGGGGTCCTACAATGAGCAGTTCTTC,CASSQDWAQGGSYNEQFF
TRBV29-1,TRBJ1-2,NA,NA,TGCAGCGTTTTTTCAGATACCTATGGCTACACCTTC,CSVFSDTYGYTF
TRBV13,TRBJ2-1,NA,NA,TGTGCCAGCAGCACTAGCTACCACAATGAGCAGTTCTTC,CASSTSYHNEQFF
TRBV28,TRBJ1-1,NA,NA,TGTGCCAGCAGTTTATTTGAGACGGGGATTACTACGAACACTGAAGCTTTCTTT,CASSLFETGITTNTEAFF
TRBV14,TRBJ1-2,NA,NA,TGTGCCAGCAGCCAAGATCGAGGGAACAACTATGGCTACACCTTC,CASSQDRGNNYGYTF
TRBV7-9,TRBJ2-7,NA,NA,TGTGCCAGCAGCTCGCCCGGGCACGAGCAGTACTTC,CASSSPGHEQYF
TRBV7-9,TRBJ2-5,TRBD1,NA,TGTGCCAGCAGCCAGGGGACAGTCCTACGCGTTCAAGAGACCCAGTACTTC,CASSQGTVLRVQETQYF
TRBV6-5,TRBJ2-3,NA,NA,TGTGCCAGCATGGAAGGGCAGGGAGATACGCAGTATTTT,CASMEGQGDTQYF